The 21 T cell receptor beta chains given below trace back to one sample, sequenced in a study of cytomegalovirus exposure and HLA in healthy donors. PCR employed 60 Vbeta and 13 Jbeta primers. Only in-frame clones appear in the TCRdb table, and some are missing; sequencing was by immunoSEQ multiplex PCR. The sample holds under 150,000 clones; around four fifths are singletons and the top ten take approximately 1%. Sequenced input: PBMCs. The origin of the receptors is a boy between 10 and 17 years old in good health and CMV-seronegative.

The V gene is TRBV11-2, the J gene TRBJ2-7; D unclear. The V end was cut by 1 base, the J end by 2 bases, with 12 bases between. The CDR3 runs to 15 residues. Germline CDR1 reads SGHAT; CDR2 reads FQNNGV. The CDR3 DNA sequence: TGTGCCAGCAGCTTAGTAGAGCGTGCACCCTACGAGCAGTACTTC. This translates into CASSLVERAPYEQYF. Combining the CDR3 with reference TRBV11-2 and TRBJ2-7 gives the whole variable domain EAGVAQSPRYKIIEKRQSVAFWCNPISGHATLYWYQQILGQGPKLLIQFQNNGVVDDSQLPKDRFSAERLKGVDSTLKIQPAKLEDSAVYLCASSLVERAPYEQYFGPGTRLTVT.

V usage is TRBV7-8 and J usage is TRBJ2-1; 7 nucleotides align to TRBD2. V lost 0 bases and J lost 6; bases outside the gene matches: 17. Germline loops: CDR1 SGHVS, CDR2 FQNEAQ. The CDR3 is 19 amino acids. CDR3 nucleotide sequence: TGTGCCAGCAGCTTAGCGCCGGGGGGAGGGCCTTTCGGGATCAATGAGCAGTTCTTC. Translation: CASSLAPGGGPFGINEQFF.

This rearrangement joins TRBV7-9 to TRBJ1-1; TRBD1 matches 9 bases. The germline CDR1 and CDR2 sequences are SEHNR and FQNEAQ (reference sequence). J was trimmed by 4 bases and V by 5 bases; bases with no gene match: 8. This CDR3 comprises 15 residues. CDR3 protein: CASSAVQGASTEAFF. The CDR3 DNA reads TGTGCCAGCAGCGCCGTACAGGGGGCGAGCACTGAAGCTTTCTTT.

The DNA for the CDR3 is TGTGCCAGCAGCTACTCGACAGGGGGGGAATGGGAGCAGTACTTC. Protein: CASSYSTGGEWEQYF. The gene calls are TRBV7-6 and TRBJ2-7, with 9 nucleotides matching TRBD1. The trim removed 4 bases at V and 7 bases at J, leaving 11 bases unmatched. CDR1 is SGHVS and CDR2 is FNYEAQ in the germline V gene. This CDR3 region has 15 residues.

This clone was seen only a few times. CDR3 sequence: CASSLAPREGAYEQYF. The CDR3 DNA is TGTGCCAGCAGCTTGGCCCCGCGGGAGGGGGCCTACGAGCAGTACTTC. This sequence joins TRBV5-4 and TRBJ2-7, with 9 nucleotides matching TRBD2. The CDR3 is 16 amino acids. Germline CDR1 is SGHNT and CDR2 is YYREEE (reference sequence). J was trimmed by 2 bases and V by 0 bases; bases with no gene match: 6.

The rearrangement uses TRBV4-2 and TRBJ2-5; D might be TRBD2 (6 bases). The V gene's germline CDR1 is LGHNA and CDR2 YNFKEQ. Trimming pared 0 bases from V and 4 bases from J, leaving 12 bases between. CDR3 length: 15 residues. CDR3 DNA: TGTGCCAGCAGCCAAGATGAGGAGGGAGGAGAGACCCAGTACTTC. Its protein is CASSQDEEGGETQYF.

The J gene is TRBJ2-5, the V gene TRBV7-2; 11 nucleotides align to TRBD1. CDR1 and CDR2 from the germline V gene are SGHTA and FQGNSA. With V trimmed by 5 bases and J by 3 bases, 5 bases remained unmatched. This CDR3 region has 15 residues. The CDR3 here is CASSRTGGAEETQYF. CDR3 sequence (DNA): TGTGCCAGCAGCCGGACAGGGGGCGCCGAAGAGACCCAGTACTTC.

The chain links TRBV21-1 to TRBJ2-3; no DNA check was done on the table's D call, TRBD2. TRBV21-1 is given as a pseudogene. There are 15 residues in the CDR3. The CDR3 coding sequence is TGTGCCAGCAGCAAAGGGGGGGGAGGTAGAGATACGCAGTATTTT. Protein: CASSKGGGGRDTQYF.

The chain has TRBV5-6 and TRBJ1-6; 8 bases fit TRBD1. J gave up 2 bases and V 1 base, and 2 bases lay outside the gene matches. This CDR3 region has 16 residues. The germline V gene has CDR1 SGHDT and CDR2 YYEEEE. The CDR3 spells CASSLTGGTYNSPLHF. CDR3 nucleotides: TGTGCCAGCAGCTTGACAGGGGGAACCTATAATTCACCCCTCCACTTT. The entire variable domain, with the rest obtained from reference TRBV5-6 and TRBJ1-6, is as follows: DAGVTQSPTHLIKTRGQQVTLRCSPKSGHDTVSWYQQALGQGPQFIFQYYEEEERQRGNFPDRFSGHQFPNYSSELNVNALLLGDSALYLCASSLTGGTYNSPLHFGNGTRLTVT.

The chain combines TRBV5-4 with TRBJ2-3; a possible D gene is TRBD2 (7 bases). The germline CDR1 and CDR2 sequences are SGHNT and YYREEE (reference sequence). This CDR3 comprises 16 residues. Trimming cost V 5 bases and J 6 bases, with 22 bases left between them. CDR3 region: CASSGGGSQLGDTQYF. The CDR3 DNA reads TGTGCCAGCAGTGGGGGCGGGAGCCAGTTGGGGGATACGCAGTATTTT.

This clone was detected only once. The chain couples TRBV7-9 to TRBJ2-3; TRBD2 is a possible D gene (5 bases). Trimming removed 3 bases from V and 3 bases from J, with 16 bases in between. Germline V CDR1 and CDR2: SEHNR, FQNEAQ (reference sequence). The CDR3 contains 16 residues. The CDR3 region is CASSFGDEARTDTQYF. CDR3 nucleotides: TGTGCCAGCAGCTTCGGGGATGAGGCCAGGACAGATACGCAGTATTTT.

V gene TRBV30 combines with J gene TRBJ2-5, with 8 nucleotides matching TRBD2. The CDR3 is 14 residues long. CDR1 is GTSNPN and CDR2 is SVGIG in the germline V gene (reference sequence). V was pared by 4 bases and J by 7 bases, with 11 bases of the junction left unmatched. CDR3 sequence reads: CAWTDGRAPTTQYF. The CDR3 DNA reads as TGTGCCTGGACAGACGGGAGGGCCCCCACGACCCAGTACTTC.

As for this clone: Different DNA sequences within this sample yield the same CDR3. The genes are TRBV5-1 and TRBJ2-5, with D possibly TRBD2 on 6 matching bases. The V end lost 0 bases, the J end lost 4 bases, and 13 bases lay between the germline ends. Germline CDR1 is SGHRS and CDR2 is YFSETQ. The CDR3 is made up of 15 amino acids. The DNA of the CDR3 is TGCGCCAGCAGCTTGGGGGGAGGATTGAGAGAGACCCAGTACTTC. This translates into CASSLGGGLRETQYF.

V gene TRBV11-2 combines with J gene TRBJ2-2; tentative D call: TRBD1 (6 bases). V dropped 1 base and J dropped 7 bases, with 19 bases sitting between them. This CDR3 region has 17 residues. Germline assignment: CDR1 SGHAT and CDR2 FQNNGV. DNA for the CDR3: TGTGCCAGCAGCTTAGTTCCCCCAGGGCAGGGGATCGGGGAGCTGTTTTTT. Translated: CASSLVPPGQGIGELFF.

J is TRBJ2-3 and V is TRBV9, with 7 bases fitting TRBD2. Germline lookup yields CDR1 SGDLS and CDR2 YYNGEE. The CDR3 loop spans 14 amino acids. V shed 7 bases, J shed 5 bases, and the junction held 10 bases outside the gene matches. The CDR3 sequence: CASGGGLLGDTQYF. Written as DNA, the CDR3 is TGTGCCAGCGGGGGGGGACTTCTTGGAGATACGCAGTATTTT.

The CDR3 DNA sequence: TGTGCCAGCAGCCAAGATCTGACAGTGTATGAAAAACTGTTTTTT. Translated, it gives CASSQDLTVYEKLFF. The chain carries TRBV14 and TRBJ1-4, with a tentative D call TRBD1 (5 bases). Trimming cost V 0 bases and J 6 bases, with 11 bases left between them. The CDR3 extends over 15 amino acids. CDR1 and CDR2 (germline): SGHDN, FVKESK.

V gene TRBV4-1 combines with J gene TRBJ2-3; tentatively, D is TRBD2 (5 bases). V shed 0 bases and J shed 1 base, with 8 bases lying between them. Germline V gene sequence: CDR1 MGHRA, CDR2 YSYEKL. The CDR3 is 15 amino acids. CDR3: CASSQDRAGTDTQYF. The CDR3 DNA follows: TGCGCCAGCAGCCAAGATAGAGCGGGCACAGATACGCAGTATTTT.

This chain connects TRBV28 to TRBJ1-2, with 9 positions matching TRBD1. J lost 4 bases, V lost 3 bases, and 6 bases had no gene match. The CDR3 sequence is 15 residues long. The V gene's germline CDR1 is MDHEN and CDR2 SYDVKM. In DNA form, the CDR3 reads TGTGCCAGCAGTTTGACAGGGGGTCGGACCTATGGCTACACCTTC. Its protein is CASSLTGGRTYGYTF.

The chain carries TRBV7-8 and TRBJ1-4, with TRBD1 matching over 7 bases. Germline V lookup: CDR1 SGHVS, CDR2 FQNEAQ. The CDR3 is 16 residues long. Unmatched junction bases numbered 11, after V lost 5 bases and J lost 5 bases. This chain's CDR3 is CASSPSPDRENEKLFF. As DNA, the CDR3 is TGTGCCAGCAGCCCATCTCCTGACAGGGAAAATGAAAAACTGTTTTTT. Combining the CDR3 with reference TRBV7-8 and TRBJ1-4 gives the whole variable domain GAGVSQSPRYKVAKRGQDVALRCDPISGHVSLFWYQQALGQGPEFLTYFQNEAQLDKSGLPSDRFFAERPEGSVSTLKIQRTQQEDSAVYLCASSPSPDRENEKLFFGSGTQLSVL.

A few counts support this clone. The DNA of the CDR3 is TGTGCCAGCAGTTACTCGATAGCGGGAGGGGGTGAGCAGTTCTTC. Residues: CASSYSIAGGGEQFF. The chain has TRBV6-5 and TRBJ2-1, with 11 bases that match TRBD2. Germline V gene sequence: CDR1 MNHEY, CDR2 SVGAGI. V trimming: 0 bases; J trimming: 9 bases; junction bases outside the gene matches: 4. This CDR3 is built from 15 residues.

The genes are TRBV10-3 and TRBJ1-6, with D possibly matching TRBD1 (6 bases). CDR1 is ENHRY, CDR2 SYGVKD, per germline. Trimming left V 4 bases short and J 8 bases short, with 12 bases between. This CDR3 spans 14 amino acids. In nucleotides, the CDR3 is TGTGCCATCAGTGTCCGAGAGGGGGATTCACCCCTCCACTTT. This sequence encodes CAISVREGDSPLHF.